One and the same sample provided the 27 T cell receptor beta chains below, sequenced in a study of Graves' ophthalmopathy and Graves' hyperthyroidism. Beta-chain TCR CDR3 regions were amplified from RNA transcripts. Following a first-round RT-PCR that used HTBI primers, a second-round multiplex PCR was carried out. MiXCR was run by TCRdb on the multiplex PCR reads, yielding one entry per CDR3 protein. Found here are around 1.1 million distinct CDR3 sequences, about two fifths of them singletons; the top ten hold approximately 10%. Source material: peripheral blood or thyroid tissue (not recorded which). These receptors originate from an adult man with Graves' hyperthyroidism.

The chain links TRBV2 to TRBJ2-5; 11 bases map to TRBD2. Germline CDR1 is SNHLY and CDR2 is FYNNEI. The V segment lost 6 bases and the J segment 6 bases; nucleotides outside the gene matches: 18. This CDR3 is built from 18 residues. In DNA form, the CDR3 reads TGTGCCAGCAGCTCCGTACTAGCGGGGGCTAGCGGGGGGAAGACCCAGTACTTC. Residues: CASSSVLAGASGGKTQYF.

This clonotype was picked up many times. The rearrangement uses TRBV29-1 and TRBJ2-5, with TRBD2 matching 13 bases. Germline lookup yields CDR1 SQVTM and CDR2 ANQGSEA. With 8 bases clipped from V and 5 bases from J, the junction kept 14 bases outside the gene matches. CDR3 length equals 16 residues. The CDR3 sequence: CSYGGTSGTSGETQYF. Here the CDR3 DNA reads TGCAGCTACGGAGGGACTAGCGGGACATCTGGGGAGACCCAGTACTTC.

This clonotype was counted between two and nine times. The V gene is TRBV12-3 or TRBV12-4, the J gene TRBJ1-2; 9 bases are a match to TRBD1. The V and J ends lost 5 bases and 2 bases, in that order; junction bases with no gene match: 15. The CDR3 has 18 amino acids. CDR3 region: CASSPGWTGASLNYGYTF. CDR3 coding DNA: TGTGCCAGCAGTCCGGGATGGACAGGGGCCAGCCTCAACTATGGCTACACCTTC.

Worth noting for this clonotype: The junction departs from germline at one end; a sequencing error may be responsible. The chain employs TRBV2 and TRBJ2-7; TRBD2 aligns across 14 bases. CDR3 length: 18 amino acids. Looked up from germline, CDR1 is SNHLY and CDR2 is FYNNEI. The CDR3 loop is CASSQTLPGLAGAYEQYF. CDR3 DNA: TGTGCCAGCAGTCAAACCCTGCCGGGACTAGCGGGAGCCTACGAGCAATACTTC.

The chain has TRBV6-2 or TRBV6-3 and TRBJ2-7; no clear D gene. The length of the CDR3 is 10 residues. With 10 bases removed from V and 5 bases from J, the gap between germline ends came to 9 bases. Germline CDR1 reads MNHEY; CDR2 reads SVGEGT. CDR3 in DNA: TGTGCCACCGAGGAACACGAGCAGTACTTC. Amino acids: CATEEHEQYF.

This clonotype showed up many times. This rearrangement joins TRBV4-1 to TRBJ2-5, with D possibly called TRBD1 or TRBD2 (6 bases each). V gave up 0 bases and J gave up 6 bases, with 17 bases separating them. The CDR3 contains 16 residues. The germline CDR1 and CDR2 sequences are MGHRA and YSYEKL. CDR3: CASSQDQSGGAKTQYF. The CDR3 nucleotides are TGCGCCAGCAGCCAAGATCAGTCCGGGGGCGCAAAGACCCAGTACTTC.

The V and J genes are TRBV9 and TRBJ2-5, with 10 bases fitting TRBD2. The CDR3 is 20 residues long. Germline loops: CDR1 SGDLS, CDR2 YYNGEE. The V segment lost 0 bases and the J segment 4 bases; nucleotides outside the gene matches: 18. This chain's CDR3 is CASSVGPGQSSGRPGETQYF. Here the CDR3 DNA reads TGTGCCAGCAGCGTAGGCCCCGGTCAAAGTAGCGGGAGGCCAGGAGAGACCCAGTACTTC.

The chain joins TRBV25-1 to TRBJ1-6; 7 positions agree with TRBD1. Unmatched junction bases numbered 8, after V lost 5 bases and J lost 7 bases. The CDR3 runs to 15 residues. CDR1 and CDR2 (germline): MGHDK, SYGVNS. This chain's CDR3 is CASSRRGLGNSPLHF. As DNA, the CDR3 is TGTGCCAGCAGTAGAAGGGGGCTCGGAAATTCACCCCTCCACTTT.

The chain recombines TRBV7-2 with TRBJ2-5; 12 bases match TRBD2. There are 17 residues in the CDR3. Germline lookup yields CDR1 SGHTA and CDR2 FQGNSA. After removal of 6 bases from V and 4 bases from J, the junction contained 12 bases not matched to a gene. The CDR3 region has the DNA TGTGCCAGCAGTTACCAAGGACTAGCGGGATCTGGAGAGACCCAGTACTTC. Its protein is CASSYQGLAGSGETQYF.

The CDR3 DNA reads as TGTGCCAGCAACATCAAAGGGTCCTACGAGCAGTACTTC. Translation: CASNIKGSYEQYF. The rearrangement links TRBV28 to TRBJ2-7; D is ambiguous. The germline V gene has CDR1 MDHEN and CDR2 SYDVKM. The CDR3 has 13 amino acids. The V gene lost 7 bases and the J gene lost 1 base, with 11 bases spanning the gap.

Regarding this clonotype: It may be a read error: a sequence one base away is much more abundant. This chain uses TRBV24-1 with TRBJ2-5; 10 nucleotides match TRBD1. The CDR3 has 18 residues. The germline gives CDR1 KGHDR, CDR2 SFDVKD. J lost 4 bases, V lost 6 bases, and 16 bases had no gene match. CDR3 coding DNA: TGTGCCACCAGTTCTCGCCCTGACTGGGACAGGGGTGGAGAGACCCAGTACTTC. This encodes CATSSRPDWDRGGETQYF.

This clonotype came up a few times. This sequence joins TRBV5-1 and TRBJ2-7; 8 nucleotides agree with TRBD2. CDR3 length equals 18 residues. CDR1 SGHRS and CDR2 YFSETQ come from the germline V gene. Trimming cost V 3 bases and J 4 bases; bases outside gene matches: 18. CDR3 nucleotide sequence: TGCGCCAGCAGCTCCCGCGGTAGCGGGAAAGCGGAGGTGTACGAGCAGTACTTC. It specifies CASSSRGSGKAEVYEQYF.

Turning to this clonotype: This may arise from a read error, as a much more abundant clone is one base away. The CDR3 does not close with the conserved phenylalanine or tryptophan, likely indicating a read error. The rearrangement joins TRBV19 to TRBJ1-1; TRBD1 matches at 7 bases. The V gene end was trimmed by 10 bases and the J gene end by 6 bases; junction bases not matched to a gene: 8. There are 12 residues in the CDR3. Germline V gene lookup returns CDR1 LNHDA and CDR2 SQIVND (reference sequence). The CDR3 DNA follows: TGTGCCACAAGACAGGGAAGCGCTGAAGCTTTCCTT. Its protein product is CATRQGSAEAFL.

This clonotype was seen only a few times. The chain combines TRBV6-5 with TRBJ2-7, with no clear D. Germline values: CDR1 MNHEY, CDR2 SVGAGI. V dropped 6 bases and J dropped 6 bases, with 15 bases sitting between them. CDR3 length equals 13 residues. This CDR3 reads CASSPGLNSEQYF. Here the CDR3 DNA reads TGTGCCAGCAGCCCCGGGCTGAACTCCGAGCAGTACTTC.

As concerns this clonotype: A read error may explain this, as a much larger clone is one base away. V usage is TRBV10-1 and J usage is TRBJ2-7, with D uncertain. Trimming took 6 bases from V and 3 from J, leaving 15 bases between them. In germline, CDR1 is WNHNN, CDR2 SYGVQD (reference sequence). The CDR3 loop spans 14 amino acids. CDR3 in amino acids: CASSLKSIGYEQYF. The CDR3 nucleotides are TGCGCCAGCAGCTTAAAAAGCATAGGCTACGAGCAGTACTTC.

This chain links TRBV29-1 with TRBJ2-7, with D unclear. Looked up from germline, CDR1 is SQVTM and CDR2 is ANQGSEA. The germline V and J ends were trimmed by 5 bases and 3 bases, with 14 bases remaining between them. The CDR3 runs to 13 residues. As DNA, the CDR3 is TGCAGCGTTAAGCCTGGGTCGGGCTACGAGCAGTACTTC. Translation: CSVKPGSGYEQYF.

This clonotype was seen more than once but under ten times. A read error may produce the germline difference seen at one junction end. The rearrangement links TRBV10-3 to TRBJ1-6; 10 bases map to TRBD1. CDR1 and CDR2 from the germline V gene are ENHRY and SYGVKD. The CDR3 extends over 18 amino acids. The DNA for the CDR3 is TGTGCCAGCAGTTTGGGACCGGGACAGGGGTACTATAATTCACCCCTCCACTTT. It specifies CASSLGPGQGYYNSPLHF.

About this clonotype: One end of the junction varies from germline; a read error may be responsible. The CDR3 loop reads CASSQRWGAYEQYF. The CDR3 nucleotides read TGCGCCAGCAGCCAAAGGTGGGGGGCCTACGAGCAGTACTTC. The V gene is TRBV7-2, the J gene TRBJ2-7; a weak D match, TRBD2 (6 bases). The CDR3 totals 14 residues. The germline CDR1 and CDR2 sequences are SGHTA and FQGNSA.

This clonotype was counted a few times. The chain is built from TRBV19 and TRBJ1-5; no clear D. The CDR3 runs 17 residues. V lost 6 bases and J 6 bases, leaving 24 bases between the germline ends. Looked up from germline, CDR1 is LNHDA and CDR2 is SQIVND (reference sequence). The CDR3 bases are TGTGCCAGTAGCATACCGACCGGGTCCCGGTGGGGTCAGCCCCAGCATTTT. Translation gives CASSIPTGSRWGQPQHF.

This sequence joins TRBV10-3 and TRBJ2-7, with 12 bases lining up with TRBD2. Losses at the gene ends were 4 bases for V and 4 bases for J; bases not matched to a gene: 20. Germline values: CDR1 ENHRY, CDR2 SYGVKD. This CDR3 has 20 residues. This chain's CDR3 is CAISARDFLAGGSAAYEQYF. Here the CDR3 DNA reads TGTGCCATCAGTGCTAGAGATTTCCTAGCGGGAGGGTCGGCTGCGTACGAGCAGTACTTC.

This clonotype was counted ten times or more. The V and J genes are TRBV20-1 and TRBJ2-5; 10 bases align to TRBD1. Trimming cost V 6 bases and J 6 bases; bases outside gene matches: 4. The CDR3 contains 12 residues. Looked up from germline, CDR1 is DFQATT and CDR2 is SNEGSKA (reference sequence). The CDR3, as DNA: TGCAGTGCGCAGGGACAGGGGAAGACCCAGTACTTC. It encodes CSAQGQGKTQYF.

This chain uses TRBV19 with TRBJ1-2; D uncertain. Germline V CDR1 and CDR2: LNHDA, SQIVND (reference sequence). The length of the CDR3 is 11 residues. The V end was cut by 6 bases, the J end by 8 bases, with 10 bases between. Here the CDR3 DNA reads TGTGCCAGTAGCCGGGTTGGCGGCTACACCTTC. Its protein product is CASSRVGGYTF.

There are a few counts of this clonotype. The gene calls are TRBV6-5 and TRBJ2-5; 8 bases are shared with TRBD2. Germline trimming cut 2 bases from V and 5 bases from J; bases unmatched to any gene: 10. Germline V CDR1 and CDR2: MNHEY, SVGAGI. The CDR3 is 16 amino acids. The CDR3 here is CASSYPSGSRLETQYF. The CDR3 bases are TGTGCCAGCAGTTACCCAAGCGGGAGTAGGCTTGAGACCCAGTACTTC.

This clonotype showed up just a few times. The J gene is TRBJ2-5, the V gene TRBV25-1; TRBD2 might be the D (5 bases). This CDR3 has 15 residues. The V gene's germline CDR1 is MGHDK and CDR2 SYGVNS. V shed 4 bases and J shed 2 bases, with 14 bases lying between them. CDR3 region: CASSGRVGSQETQYF. CDR3 coding DNA: TGTGCCAGCAGTGGGCGGGTCGGATCGCAAGAGACCCAGTACTTC.

The chain has TRBV2 and TRBJ1-5; TRBD1 is a possible D gene (5 bases). The germline V and J ends were trimmed by 4 bases and 3 bases, with 25 bases remaining between them. Germline assignment: CDR1 SNHLY and CDR2 FYNNEI. The CDR3 contains 19 residues. CDR3 coding DNA: TGTGCCAGCAGTGGTCAAGGGCTTCTTTCGACAGACTCCAATCAGCCCCAGCATTTT. Encoded protein: CASSGQGLLSTDSNQPQHF.

The rearrangement joins TRBV29-1 to TRBJ2-4, with D possibly being TRBD2 (7 bases). This CDR3 has 14 residues. The V end lost 7 bases, the J end lost 9 bases, and 22 bases lay between the germline ends. Germline CDR1 and CDR2: SQVTM and ANQGSEA. The CDR3 region is CSAGNRGGGSIQYF. The CDR3, as DNA: TGCAGCGCTGGAAATCGGGGAGGGGGTAGCATTCAGTACTTC.

This chain links TRBV10-2 with TRBJ1-2; tentatively, D is TRBD1 (6 bases). From germline, CDR1 is WSHSY and CDR2 SAAADI. V shed 0 bases and J shed 4 bases, with 18 bases lying between them. CDR3 length equals 17 residues. The CDR3 region is CASSESWSRDKSYGYTF. The CDR3 nucleotides are TGCGCCAGCAGTGAGTCGTGGAGCAGGGACAAGTCCTATGGCTACACCTTC.